These 18 T cell receptor beta chains were sequenced from one sample in a study of T-cell memory formation after mild COVID-19 (dated by TCRdb to the early 2020s). The protocol used for the library was 5' RACE. Instrument used: Illumina NovaSeq 6000. TCRdb cleaned the public reads at Q25 with fastp, built clones with MiXCR and kept in-frame beta chains. All rows with the same CDR3 protein become a single entry with the most common DNA and genes. The sample yields 350,000 to 500,000 distinct CDR3 sequences; 20% to 25% were counted once. Jointly, the top ten make up 13% of the sample. Sequenced sample: PBMCs or a T cell subset sorted from them (not recorded which). Source of these receptors: an adult woman who had mild COVID-19 (a few samples of this study predate the infection). The sample titles of this study are shuffled in the database, so cell type and time point are left out; the donor was told from shared clones.

V gene TRBV7-9 combines with J gene TRBJ2-1; TRBD2 might be the D (5 bases). The ends were cut back, 5 bases at V and 4 bases at J, with 15 bases in the middle. This CDR3 region has 15 residues. Germline lookup yields CDR1 SEHNR and CDR2 FQNEAQ (reference sequence). In DNA form, the CDR3 reads TGTGCCAGCAGCCGAGAATCGACTATATACAATGAGCAGTTCTTC. Amino acids: CASSRESTIYNEQFF.

The gene calls are TRBV29-1 and TRBJ2-7; 7 bases line up with TRBD2. The CDR3 runs to 13 residues. Germline trimming cut 6 bases from V and 3 bases from J; bases unmatched to any gene: 8. The germline V gene has CDR1 SQVTM and CDR2 ANQGSEA. CDR3 loop: CSVPGGGLYEQYF. In DNA form, the CDR3 reads TGCAGCGTCCCCGGGGGAGGGCTCTACGAGCAGTACTTC.

This clonotype has a count of ten or more. The rearrangement joins TRBV24-1 to TRBJ2-1, with 7 positions matching TRBD2. Germline V gives CDR1 KGHDR, CDR2 SFDVKD. CDR3 length: 14 residues. Germline trimming cut 4 bases from V and 14 bases from J; bases unmatched to any gene: 13. This CDR3 reads CATSDTLAQPPEFF. The CDR3, as DNA: TGTGCCACCAGTGACACACTAGCGCAACCGCCAGAGTTCTTC.

This clonotype was counted many times. V is TRBV7-3 and J is TRBJ2-6; no reliable D call. The ends were cut back, 4 bases at V and 2 bases at J, with 9 bases in the middle. Germline V gene sequence: CDR1 SGHTA, CDR2 FQGTGA. The CDR3 covers 15 residues. The CDR3 DNA sequence: TGTGCCAGCAGCTCAGGTGGGGCTGGGGCCAACGTCCTGACTTTC. Protein sequence: CASSSGGAGANVLTF.

This clonotype was detected a few times. The rearrangement uses TRBV5-1 and TRBJ1-6; D is uncertain. Trimming removed 5 bases at V and 9 bases at J, with 12 bases between. Per germline, CDR1 SGHRS and CDR2 YFSETQ. This CDR3 comprises 13 residues. The DNA of the CDR3 is TGCGCCAGCAGTTCCGCGGACCGTTCACCCCTCCACTTT. Protein: CASSSADRSPLHF.

This clonotype was seen more than once but under ten times. This chain uses TRBV4-1 with TRBJ1-5; D remains ambiguous. The V end was cut by 4 bases, the J end by 5 bases, with 9 bases between. From germline, CDR1 is MGHRA and CDR2 YSYEKL. The length of the CDR3 is 13 residues. The CDR3 bases are TGCGCCAGCAGCCTGACTCCCGATCAGCCCCAGCATTTT. It encodes CASSLTPDQPQHF.

This clonotype was picked up a small number of times. The chain combines TRBV6-2 or TRBV6-3 with TRBJ2-3; 9 nucleotides match TRBD2. Germline loops: CDR1 MNHEY, CDR2 SVGEGT. The CDR3 spans 15 residues. Losses at the gene ends were 6 bases for V and 2 bases for J; bases not matched to a gene: 6. CDR3 amino acids: CASSQGLAFTDTQYF. CDR3 in DNA: TGTGCCAGCAGCCAGGGACTAGCTTTCACAGATACGCAGTATTTT.

The J gene is TRBJ1-1, the V gene TRBV12-3 or TRBV12-4, with no clear D. The length of the CDR3 is 11 residues. Deletions cut 3 bases from V and 5 bases from J, with 4 bases between. The CDR3 DNA follows: TGTGCCAGCAGTTTTATGACTGAAGCTTTCTTT. Protein: CASSFMTEAFF.

V and J are TRBV5-1 and TRBJ2-5; tentatively, D is TRBD2 (5 bases). V was shortened by 7 bases and J by 7 bases, with 20 bases between the two germline ends. Germline V gene lookup returns CDR1 SGHRS and CDR2 YFSETQ. The CDR3 runs 14 residues. CDR3 sequence reads: CASFEASGFGTQYF. The CDR3 region has the DNA TGCGCCAGCTTCGAAGCCTCGGGGTTTGGGACCCAGTACTTC.

The table lists this clonotype with a few counts. The chain couples TRBV5-1 to TRBJ2-1; weak D call: TRBD2 (7 bases). CDR3 length: 15 amino acids. V was shortened by 5 bases and J by 2 bases, with 14 bases between the two germline ends. Germline CDR1 and CDR2: SGHRS and YFSETQ. The DNA of the CDR3 is TGCGCCAGCAGTTTAGGGGGGGACACCTACAATGAGCAGTTCTTC. Translated, it gives CASSLGGDTYNEQFF.

This clonotype was picked up a small number of times. J is TRBJ1-2 and V is TRBV6-5; tentative D call: TRBD1 (5 bases). CDR3 size: 15 residues. The V gene's germline CDR1 is MNHEY and CDR2 SVGAGI. V was pared by 0 bases and J by 4 bases, with 12 bases between. The CDR3 is CASSYSKGPTYGYTF. The CDR3 region has the DNA TGTGCCAGCAGTTACTCGAAGGGACCGACCTATGGCTACACCTTC.

The CDR3 DNA sequence: TGTGCCAGCAGTCCATTTCAGATTAGGACAGGGGATTCTCCTGGCTACACCTTC. It is translated as CASSPFQIRTGDSPGYTF. J is TRBJ1-2 and V is TRBV19, with 9 bases lining up with TRBD1. The trim removed 9 bases at V and 7 bases at J, leaving 24 bases unmatched. The CDR3 totals 18 residues. CDR1 and CDR2 (germline): LNHDA, SQIVND (reference sequence).

The CDR3 region has the DNA TGTGCCAGCATGTGTAGTCCTGATCGCCGTGCAGCCCTTTCCTACGAGCAGTACTTC. Its translation is CASMCSPDRRAALSYEQYF. The V call is TRBV27, the J call TRBJ2-7, with D uncertain. The germline CDR1 and CDR2 sequences are MNHEY and SMNVEV (reference sequence). The CDR3 totals 19 residues. Deletions cut 7 bases from V and 1 base from J, with 29 bases between.

A few counts support this clonotype. The CDR3 is CASTGWGADTQYF. The DNA for the CDR3 is TGTGCCAGCACCGGATGGGGCGCAGATACGCAGTATTTT. The genes are TRBV6-5 and TRBJ2-3, with D tentatively TRBD1 (5 bases). CDR3 length: 13 amino acids. V gave up 7 bases and J gave up 4 bases, with 12 bases separating them. The V gene's germline CDR1 is MNHEY and CDR2 SVGAGI.

This clonotype was seen only a few times. The chain links TRBV6-6 to TRBJ2-1; D is unclear. Trimming removed 7 bases at V and 0 bases at J, with 10 bases between. The CDR3 runs 14 residues. CDR1 and CDR2 (germline): MNHNY, SVGAGI (reference sequence). CDR3 region: CASMKTSSYNEQFF. The CDR3 DNA reads as TGTGCCAGCATGAAAACGAGCTCCTACAATGAGCAGTTCTTC.

This clonotype appeared many times. This sequence joins TRBV12-3 or TRBV12-4 and TRBJ2-3; D remains unclear. The CDR3 runs 14 residues. Between the trimmed V and J ends, which lost 2 bases and 1 base, there was a span of 7 bases. The CDR3: CASSLYRGTDTQYF. The CDR3 bases are TGTGCCAGCAGTTTATATCGTGGCACAGATACGCAGTATTTT.

V gene TRBV6-2 or TRBV6-3 combines with J gene TRBJ2-1, with 7 bases fitting TRBD1. Germline V gives CDR1 MNHEY, CDR2 SVGEGT. This CDR3 is 15 amino acids long. Losses at the gene ends were 4 bases for V and 9 bases for J; bases not matched to a gene: 12. The CDR3 spells CASSSWGQSLFEQFF. DNA for the CDR3: TGTGCCAGCAGTTCCTGGGGACAGTCCCTCTTTGAGCAGTTCTTC.

This clonotype was recorded a few times. The chain links TRBV28 to TRBJ2-2; D is undetermined. Germline V gene sequence: CDR1 MDHEN, CDR2 SYDVKM. This CDR3 has 12 residues. V was cut by 6 bases and J by 9 bases, with 11 bases left in between. The CDR3 reads CASSLVPRELFF. CDR3 bases: TGTGCCAGCAGCCTCGTTCCCCGGGAGCTGTTTTTT.